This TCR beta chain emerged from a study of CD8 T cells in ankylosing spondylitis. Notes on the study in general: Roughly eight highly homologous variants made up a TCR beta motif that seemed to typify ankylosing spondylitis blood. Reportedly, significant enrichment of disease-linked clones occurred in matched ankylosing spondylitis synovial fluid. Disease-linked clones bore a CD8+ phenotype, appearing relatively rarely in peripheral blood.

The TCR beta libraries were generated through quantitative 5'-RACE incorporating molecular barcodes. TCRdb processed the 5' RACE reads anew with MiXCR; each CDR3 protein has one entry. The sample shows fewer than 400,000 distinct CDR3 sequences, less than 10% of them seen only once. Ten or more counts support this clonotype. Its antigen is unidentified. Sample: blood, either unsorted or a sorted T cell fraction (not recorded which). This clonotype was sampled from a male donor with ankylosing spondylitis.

The CDR3 DNA reads as TGCGCCAGCAGCCTGGAGGGGCGGACCACCGGGGAGCTGTTTTTT. Encoded protein: CASSLEGRTTGELFF. The chain links TRBV5-1 to TRBJ2-2, with D perhaps TRBD2 (6 bases). This CDR3 is 15 amino acids long. V lost 4 bases and J 4 bases, leaving 14 bases between the germline ends. Germline CDR1 reads SGHRS; CDR2 reads YFSETQ.